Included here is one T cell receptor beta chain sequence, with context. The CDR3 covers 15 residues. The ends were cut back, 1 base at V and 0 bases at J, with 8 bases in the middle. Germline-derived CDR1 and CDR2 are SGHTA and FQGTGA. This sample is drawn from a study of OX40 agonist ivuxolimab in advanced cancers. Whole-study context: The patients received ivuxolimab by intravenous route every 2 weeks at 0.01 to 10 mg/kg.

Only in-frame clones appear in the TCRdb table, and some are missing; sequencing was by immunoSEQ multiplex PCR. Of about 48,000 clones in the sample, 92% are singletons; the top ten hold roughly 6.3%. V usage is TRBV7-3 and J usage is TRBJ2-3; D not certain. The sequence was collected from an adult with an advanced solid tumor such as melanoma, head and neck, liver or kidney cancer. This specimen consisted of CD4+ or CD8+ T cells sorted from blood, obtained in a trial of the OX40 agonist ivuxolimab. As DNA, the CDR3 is TGTGCCAGCAGCTTAAACGCGGAAAGCACAGATACGCAGTATTTT. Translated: CASSLNAESTDTQYF. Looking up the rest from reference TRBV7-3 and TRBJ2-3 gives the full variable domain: GAGVSQTPSNKVTEKGKYVELRCDPISGHTALYWYRQSLGQGPEFLIYFQGTGAADDSGLPNDRFFAVRPEGSVSTLKIQRTERGDSAVYLCASSLNAESTDTQYFGPGTRLTVL.